Following are 16 T cell receptor beta chains from one sample sequenced in a study of cytomegalovirus exposure and HLA in healthy donors. The PCR employed 60 Vbeta primers together with 13 Jbeta primers. Libraries were prepared by immunoSEQ multiplex PCR; TCRdb keeps only in-frame clonotypes and omits some of them. This sample's table reports about 84,000 clones. The sample consisted of PBMCs. These receptors came from a man aged 50-59 years in good health and CMV-seronegative.

V is TRBV7-2 and J is TRBJ2-3; TRBD2 matches at 9 bases. The CDR3 loop spans 16 amino acids. Germline CDR1 SGHTA, CDR2 FQGNSA. The V and J ends lost 0 bases and 0 bases, in that order; junction bases with no gene match: 1. CDR3 protein: CASSLALAGSTDTQYF. DNA for the CDR3: TGTGCCAGCAGCTTAGCGCTAGCGGGGAGCACAGATACGCAGTATTTT.

In the case of this clone: In the same sample, other DNA sequences code for this CDR3. Here the CDR3 reads CASNIQQGSNQPQHF. Written as DNA, the CDR3 is TGTGCCAGCAATATACAACAGGGGAGCAATCAGCCCCAGCATTTT. This chain uses TRBV28 with TRBJ1-5; 7 bases are shared with TRBD1. The V gene end was trimmed by 7 bases and the J gene end by 1 base; junction bases not matched to a gene: 7. CDR3 length: 15 residues. Germline CDR1 is MDHEN and CDR2 is SYDVKM.

The rearrangement joins TRBV5-4 to TRBJ2-1; 7 bases are shared with TRBD2. The CDR3 contains 13 residues. V dropped 4 bases and J dropped 6; count of bases not matched to a gene: 4. Germline V lookup: CDR1 SGHNT, CDR2 YYREEE (reference sequence). The CDR3 protein is CASSPSGANEQFF. The CDR3 DNA reads TGTGCCAGCAGCCCGAGCGGGGCCAATGAGCAGTTCTTC.

The gene calls are TRBV30 and TRBJ1-6; tentatively, D is TRBD1 (6 bases). Trimming took 3 bases from V and 7 from J, leaving 10 bases between them. Germline CDR1 and CDR2: GTSNPN and SVGIG (reference sequence). The CDR3 length is 13 residues. As DNA, the CDR3 is TGTGCCTGGAGCCCAACAGGGAATTCACCCCTCCACTTT. Translated: CAWSPTGNSPLHF.

The V call is TRBV6-5, the J call TRBJ2-1; D perhaps matches TRBD1 (6 bases). The V end was cut by 0 bases, the J end by 6 bases, with 12 bases between. CDR1 is MNHEY, CDR2 SVGAGI, per germline. There are 15 residues in the CDR3. CDR3 protein: CASSYSMGAGNEQFF. In DNA, the CDR3 is TGTGCCAGCAGTTACTCGATGGGGGCGGGCAATGAGCAGTTCTTC.

The V gene is TRBV10-3, the J gene TRBJ1-1; 8 positions match TRBD1. CDR1 is ENHRY, CDR2 SYGVKD, per germline. V shed 11 bases, J shed 1 base, and the junction held 12 bases outside the gene matches. This CDR3 spans 15 amino acids. CDR3 amino acids: CASRWDRNTNTEAFF. Here the CDR3 DNA reads TGTGCCTCGAGGTGGGACAGGAACACGAACACTGAAGCTTTCTTT.

This rearrangement joins TRBV6-6 to TRBJ1-1; 8 nucleotides match TRBD1. Germline V gene lookup returns CDR1 MNHNY and CDR2 SVGAGI (reference sequence). This CDR3 region has 15 residues. V dropped 5 bases and J dropped 0; count of bases not matched to a gene: 5. The DNA for the CDR3 is TGTGCCAGCAGTGTCCGACAGGGGATGAACACTGAAGCTTTCTTT. Protein sequence: CASSVRQGMNTEAFF.

The chain links TRBV30 to TRBJ1-3; D is uncertain. Trimming removed 2 bases at V and 8 bases at J, with 4 bases between. CDR3 size: 10 residues. CDR1 is GTSNPN and CDR2 is SVGIG in the germline V gene (reference sequence). CDR3 bases: TGTGCCTGGAGTCGAGACACCATATATTTT. Its translation is CAWSRDTIYF.

The chain uses TRBV5-1 and TRBJ2-1; 7 positions match TRBD2. Unmatched junction bases numbered 3, after V lost 3 bases and J lost 6 bases. The CDR3 covers 13 residues. CDR1 and CDR2 (germline): SGHRS, YFSETQ. DNA of the CDR3: TGCGCCAGCAGCTGGGGGGGGACCAATGAGCAGTTCTTC. Its translation: CASSWGGTNEQFF.

The rearrangement links TRBV4-1 to TRBJ2-7, with 10 bases matching TRBD2. This CDR3 comprises 17 residues. J gave up 2 bases and V 1 base, and 8 bases lay outside the gene matches. Germline V gene data show CDR1 as MGHRA and CDR2 as YSYEKL. Here the CDR3 DNA reads TGCGCCAGCAGCCAAGGTATTAGCGGGGGGCAGGCCTACGAGCAGTACTTC. It yields the protein CASSQGISGGQAYEQYF.

The chain carries TRBV29-1 and TRBJ2-5; D remains unclear. The tail of the sequence fits TRBJ2-7 better, so the J call may be wrong. Germline CDR1 is SQVTM and CDR2 is ANQGSEA. The CDR3 length is 13 residues. The CDR3 region is CSVVVVLSYEQYF. CDR3 DNA: TGCAGCGTTGTCGTGGTGCTCTCCTACGAGCAGTACTTC.

This sequence joins TRBV10-3 and TRBJ2-3; the match to TRBD2 covers 13 bases. CDR1 is ENHRY, CDR2 SYGVKD, per germline. Unmatched junction bases numbered 1, after V lost 4 bases and J lost 3 bases. The CDR3 is 15 residues long. As DNA, the CDR3 is TGTGCCATCAGTGGGACTAGCGGGGGAACAGATACGCAGTATTTT. Translated: CAISGTSGGTDTQYF.

V is TRBV7-2 and J is TRBJ2-1; tentatively, D is TRBD2 (5 bases). V gave up 3 bases and J gave up 3 bases, with 9 bases separating them. In germline, CDR1 is SGHTA, CDR2 FQGNSA. The CDR3 is 14 amino acids. The CDR3 DNA reads TGTGCCAGCAGCTTTCCGGGGTTCTACAATGAGCAGTTCTTC. It specifies CASSFPGFYNEQFF.

CDR3 residues: CASSSGQGRKAFF. For the CDR3, the DNA is TGTGCCAGCAGCTCGGGACAGGGACGTAAAGCTTTCTTT. The chain uses TRBV2 and TRBJ1-1, with 9 positions matching TRBD1. V shed 6 bases and J 9 bases; nucleotides not matched to a gene: 8. The CDR3 consists of 13 residues. Germline V gene data show CDR1 as SNHLY and CDR2 as FYNNEI.

The V gene is TRBV7-2, the J gene TRBJ2-5, with TRBD2 as a possible D gene (6 bases). The germline V and J ends were trimmed by 5 bases and 10 bases, with 11 bases remaining between them. CDR3 length: 11 residues. Germline lookup yields CDR1 SGHTA and CDR2 FQGNSA. In DNA, the CDR3 is TGTGCCAGCAGCCCGAGGGGAGGCCAGTACTTC. It specifies CASSPRGGQYF.

The J gene is TRBJ2-3, the V gene TRBV9; TRBD2 agrees at 8 bases. Germline assignment: CDR1 SGDLS and CDR2 YYNGEE. Trimming removed 3 bases from V and 0 bases from J; junction bases left unmatched: 9. This CDR3 spans 17 amino acids. The CDR3 region is CASSASGGPPSTDTQYF. In DNA, the CDR3 is TGTGCCAGCAGCGCGTCGGGGGGGCCCCCTAGCACAGATACGCAGTATTTT.